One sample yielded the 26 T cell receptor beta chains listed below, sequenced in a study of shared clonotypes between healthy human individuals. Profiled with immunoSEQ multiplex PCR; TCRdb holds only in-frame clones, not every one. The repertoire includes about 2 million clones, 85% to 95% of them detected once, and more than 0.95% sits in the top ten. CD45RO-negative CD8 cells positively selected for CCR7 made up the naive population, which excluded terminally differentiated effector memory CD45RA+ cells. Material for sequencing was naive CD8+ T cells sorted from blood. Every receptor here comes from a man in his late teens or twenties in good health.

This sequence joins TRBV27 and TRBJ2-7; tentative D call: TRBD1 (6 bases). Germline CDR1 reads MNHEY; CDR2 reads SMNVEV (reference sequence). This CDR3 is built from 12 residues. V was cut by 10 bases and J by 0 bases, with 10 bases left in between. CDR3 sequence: CATTGHSYEQYF. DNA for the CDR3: TGTGCCACCACGGGACACTCCTACGAGCAGTACTTC.

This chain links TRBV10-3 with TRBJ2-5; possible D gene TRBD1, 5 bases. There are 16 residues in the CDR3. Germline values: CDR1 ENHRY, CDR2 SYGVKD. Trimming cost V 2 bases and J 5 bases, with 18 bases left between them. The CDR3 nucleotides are TGTGCCATCAGTGAGCAGGGTGATTTACAGAGGGAGACCCAGTACTTC. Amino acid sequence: CAISEQGDLQRETQYF.

The CDR3: CASSQEPRVGTEAFF. The CDR3 DNA reads TGCGCCAGCAGCCAAGAGCCAAGGGTTGGGACTGAAGCTTTCTTT. V is TRBV4-1 and J is TRBJ1-1; D call uncertain. The CDR3 is 15 residues long. Looked up from germline, CDR1 is MGHRA and CDR2 is YSYEKL. The ends were cut back, 0 bases at V and 5 bases at J, with 13 bases in the middle.

The CDR3 is CASDIPAFSYSNQPQHF. The CDR3, as DNA: TGTGCCAGCGATATTCCGGCTTTTTCGTATAGCAATCAGCCCCAGCATTTT. The gene calls are TRBV28 and TRBJ1-5; D is undetermined. The V and J ends lost 8 bases and 0 bases respectively, with 20 bases between them. The CDR3 loop spans 17 amino acids. CDR1 is MDHEN, CDR2 SYDVKM, per germline.

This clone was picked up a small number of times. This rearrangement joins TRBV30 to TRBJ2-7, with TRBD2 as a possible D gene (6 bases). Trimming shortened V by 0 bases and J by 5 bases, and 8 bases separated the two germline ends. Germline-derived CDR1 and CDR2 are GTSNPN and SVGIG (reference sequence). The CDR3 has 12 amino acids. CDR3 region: CAWSVTGDEQYF. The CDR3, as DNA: TGTGCCTGGAGTGTAACGGGGGACGAGCAGTACTTC.

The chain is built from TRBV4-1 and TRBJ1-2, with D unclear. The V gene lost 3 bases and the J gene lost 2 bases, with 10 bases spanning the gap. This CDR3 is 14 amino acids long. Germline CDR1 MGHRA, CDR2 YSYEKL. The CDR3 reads CASSHQNTNYGYTF. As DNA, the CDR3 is TGCGCCAGCAGCCACCAAAACACAAACTATGGCTACACCTTC.

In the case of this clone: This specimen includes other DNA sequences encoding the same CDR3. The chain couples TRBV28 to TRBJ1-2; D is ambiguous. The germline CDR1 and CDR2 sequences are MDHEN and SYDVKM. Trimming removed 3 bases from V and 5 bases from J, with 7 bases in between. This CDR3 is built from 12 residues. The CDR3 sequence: CASSFGNYGYTF. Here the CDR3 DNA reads TGTGCCAGCAGTTTCGGAAATTATGGCTACACCTTC.

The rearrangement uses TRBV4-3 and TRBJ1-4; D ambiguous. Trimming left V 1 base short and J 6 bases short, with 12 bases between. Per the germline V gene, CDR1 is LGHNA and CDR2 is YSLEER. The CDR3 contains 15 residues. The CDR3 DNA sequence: TGCGCCAGCAGCCAAGTAGGAAGGGAAGATGAAAAACTGTTTTTT. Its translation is CASSQVGREDEKLFF.

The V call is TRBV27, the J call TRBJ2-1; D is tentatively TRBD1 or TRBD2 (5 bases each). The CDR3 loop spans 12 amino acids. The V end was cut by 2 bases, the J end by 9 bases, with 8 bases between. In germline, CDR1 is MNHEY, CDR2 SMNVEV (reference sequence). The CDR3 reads CASSLGGFEQFF. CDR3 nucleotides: TGTGCCAGCAGTTTAGGGGGATTTGAGCAGTTCTTC.

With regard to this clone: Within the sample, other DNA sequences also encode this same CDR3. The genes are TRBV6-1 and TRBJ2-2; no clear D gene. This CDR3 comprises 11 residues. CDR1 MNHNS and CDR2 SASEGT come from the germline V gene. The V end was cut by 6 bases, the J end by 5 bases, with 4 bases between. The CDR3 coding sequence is TGTGCCAGCAGCTTAACCGGGGAGCTGTTTTTT. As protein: CASSLTGELFF.

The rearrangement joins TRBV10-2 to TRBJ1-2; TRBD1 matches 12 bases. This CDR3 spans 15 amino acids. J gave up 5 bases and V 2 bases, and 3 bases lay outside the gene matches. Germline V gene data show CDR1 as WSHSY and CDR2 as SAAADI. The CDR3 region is CASSEGTGGGYGYTF. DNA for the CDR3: TGCGCCAGCAGTGAGGGGACAGGGGGCGGGTATGGCTACACCTTC.

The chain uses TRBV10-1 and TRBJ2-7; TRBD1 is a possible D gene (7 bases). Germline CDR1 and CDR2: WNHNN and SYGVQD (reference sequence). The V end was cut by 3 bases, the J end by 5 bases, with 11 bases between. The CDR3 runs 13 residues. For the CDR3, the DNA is TGCGCCAGCAGTGATGGAGGGGGCAACGAGCAGTACTTC. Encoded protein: CASSDGGGNEQYF.

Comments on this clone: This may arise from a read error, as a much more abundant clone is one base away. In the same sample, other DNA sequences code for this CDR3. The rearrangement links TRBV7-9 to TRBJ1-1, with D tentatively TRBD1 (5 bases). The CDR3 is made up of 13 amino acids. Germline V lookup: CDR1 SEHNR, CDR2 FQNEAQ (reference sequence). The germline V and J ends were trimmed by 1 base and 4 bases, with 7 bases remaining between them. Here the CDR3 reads CASSLGGGTEAFF. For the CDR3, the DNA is TGTGCCAGCAGCTTAGGCGGGGGCACTGAAGCTTTCTTT. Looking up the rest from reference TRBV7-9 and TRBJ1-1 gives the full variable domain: DTGVSQNPRHKITKRGQNVTFRCDPISEHNRLYWYRQTLGQGPEFLTYFQNEAQLEKSRLLSDRFSAERPKGSFSTLEIQRTEQGDSAMYLCASSLGGGTEAFFGQGTRLTVV.

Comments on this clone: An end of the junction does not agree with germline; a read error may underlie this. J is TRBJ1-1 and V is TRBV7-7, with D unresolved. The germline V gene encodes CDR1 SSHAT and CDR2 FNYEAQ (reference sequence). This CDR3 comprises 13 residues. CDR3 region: CASSLASGTEAFF. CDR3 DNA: TGTGCTAGCAGCTTAGCGTCCGGGACTGAAGCTTTCTTT.

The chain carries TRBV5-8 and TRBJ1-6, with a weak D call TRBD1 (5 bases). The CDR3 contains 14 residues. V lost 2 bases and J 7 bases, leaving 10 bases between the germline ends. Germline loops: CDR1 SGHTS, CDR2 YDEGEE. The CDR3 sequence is CASSLGQGNSPLHF. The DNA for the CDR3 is TGTGCCAGCAGCTTAGGGCAGGGAAATTCACCCCTCCACTTT.

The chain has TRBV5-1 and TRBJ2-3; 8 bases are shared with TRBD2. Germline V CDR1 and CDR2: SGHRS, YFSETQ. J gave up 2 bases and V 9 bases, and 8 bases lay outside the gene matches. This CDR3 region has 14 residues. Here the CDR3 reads CATALAENTDTQYF. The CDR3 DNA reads TGCGCCACCGCACTAGCGGAAAACACAGATACGCAGTATTTT.

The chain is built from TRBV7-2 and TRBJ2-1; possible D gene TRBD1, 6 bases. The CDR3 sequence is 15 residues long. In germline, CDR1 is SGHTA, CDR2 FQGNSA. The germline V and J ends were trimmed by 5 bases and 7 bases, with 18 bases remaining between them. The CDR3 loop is CASSNRVLRENEQFF. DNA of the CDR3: TGTGCCAGCAGCAACAGGGTTCTCCGTGAAAATGAGCAGTTCTTC.

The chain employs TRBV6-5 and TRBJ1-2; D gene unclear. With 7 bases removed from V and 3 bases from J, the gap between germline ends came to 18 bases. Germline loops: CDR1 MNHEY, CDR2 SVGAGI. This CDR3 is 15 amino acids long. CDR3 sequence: CASTPGGPWDYGYTF. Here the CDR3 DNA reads TGTGCCAGCACCCCGGGTGGGCCCTGGGACTATGGCTACACCTTC.

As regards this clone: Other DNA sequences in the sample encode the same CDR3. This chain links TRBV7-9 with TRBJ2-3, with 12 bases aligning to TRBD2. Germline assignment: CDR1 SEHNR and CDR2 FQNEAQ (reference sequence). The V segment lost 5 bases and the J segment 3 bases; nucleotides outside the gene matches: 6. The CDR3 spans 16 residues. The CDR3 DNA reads TGTGCCAGCAGCACAGGACTAGCGGGGAGGACAGATACGCAGTATTTT. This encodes CASSTGLAGRTDTQYF.

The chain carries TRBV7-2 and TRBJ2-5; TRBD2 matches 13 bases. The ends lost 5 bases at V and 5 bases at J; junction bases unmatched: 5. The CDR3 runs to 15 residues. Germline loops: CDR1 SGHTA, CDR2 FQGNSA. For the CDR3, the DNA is TGTGCCAGCAGCCGGGGACTAGCGGGGTACGAGACCCAGTACTTC. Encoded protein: CASSRGLAGYETQYF. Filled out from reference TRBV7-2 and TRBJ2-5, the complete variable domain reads GAGVSQSPSNKVTEKGKDVELRCDPISGHTALYWYRQSLGQGLEFLIYFQGNSAPDKSGLPSDRFSAERTGGSVSTLTIQRTQQEDSAVYLCASSRGLAGYETQYFGPGTRLLVL.

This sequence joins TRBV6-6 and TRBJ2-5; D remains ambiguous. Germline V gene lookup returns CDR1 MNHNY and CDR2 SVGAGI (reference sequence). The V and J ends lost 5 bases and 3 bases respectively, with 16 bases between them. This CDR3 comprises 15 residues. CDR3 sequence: CASSQPEGQKETQYF. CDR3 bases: TGTGCCAGCAGTCAGCCTGAAGGGCAGAAAGAGACCCAGTACTTC.

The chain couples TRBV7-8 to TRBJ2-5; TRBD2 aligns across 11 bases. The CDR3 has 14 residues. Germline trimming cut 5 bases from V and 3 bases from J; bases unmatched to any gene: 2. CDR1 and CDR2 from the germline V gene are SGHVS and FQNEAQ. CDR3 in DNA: TGTGCCAGCAGCCTGGGACTAGCGGAAGAGACCCAGTACTTC. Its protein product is CASSLGLAEETQYF.

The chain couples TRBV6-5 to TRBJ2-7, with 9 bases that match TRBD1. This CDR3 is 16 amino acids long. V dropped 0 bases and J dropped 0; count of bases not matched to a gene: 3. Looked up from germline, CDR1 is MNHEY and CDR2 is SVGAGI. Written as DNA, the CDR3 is TGTGCCAGCAGTTACTCCGGGACAGGGTTCTCCTACGAGCAGTACTTC. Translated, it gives CASSYSGTGFSYEQYF.

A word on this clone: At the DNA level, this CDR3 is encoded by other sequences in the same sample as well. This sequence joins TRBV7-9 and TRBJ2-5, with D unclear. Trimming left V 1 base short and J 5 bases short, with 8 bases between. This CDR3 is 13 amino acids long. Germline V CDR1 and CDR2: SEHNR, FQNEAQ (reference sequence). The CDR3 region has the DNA TGTGCCAGCAGCTTAGTCCTCCAGGAGACCCAGTACTTC. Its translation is CASSLVLQETQYF.

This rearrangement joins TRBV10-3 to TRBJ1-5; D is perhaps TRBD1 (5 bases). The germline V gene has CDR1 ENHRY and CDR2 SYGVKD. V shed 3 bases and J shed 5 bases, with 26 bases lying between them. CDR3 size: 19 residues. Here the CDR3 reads CAISDSGSQGRGVDQPQHF. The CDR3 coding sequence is TGTGCCATCAGTGATAGTGGGAGTCAGGGAAGGGGTGTAGATCAGCCCCAGCATTTT.

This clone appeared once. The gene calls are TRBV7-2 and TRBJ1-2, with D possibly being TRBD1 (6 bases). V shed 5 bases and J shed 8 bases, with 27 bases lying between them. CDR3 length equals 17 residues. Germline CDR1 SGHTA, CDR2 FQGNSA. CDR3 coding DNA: TGTGCCAGCAGCCCTATGGGTCAACAGGGCCCCCAATGGGGCTACACCTTC. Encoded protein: CASSPMGQQGPQWGYTF.